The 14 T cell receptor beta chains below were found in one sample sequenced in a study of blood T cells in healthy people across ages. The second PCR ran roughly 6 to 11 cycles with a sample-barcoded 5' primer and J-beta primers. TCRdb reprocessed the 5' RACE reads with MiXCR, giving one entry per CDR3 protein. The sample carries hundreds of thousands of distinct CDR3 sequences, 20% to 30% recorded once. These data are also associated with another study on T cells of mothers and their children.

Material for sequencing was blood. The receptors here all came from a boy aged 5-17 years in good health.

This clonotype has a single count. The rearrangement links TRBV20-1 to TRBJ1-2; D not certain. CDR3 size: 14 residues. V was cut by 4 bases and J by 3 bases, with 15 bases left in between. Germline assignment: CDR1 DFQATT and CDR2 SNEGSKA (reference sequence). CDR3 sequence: CSAMPPLMDYGYTF. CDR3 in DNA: TGCAGTGCTATGCCTCCCCTTATGGACTATGGCTACACCTTC.

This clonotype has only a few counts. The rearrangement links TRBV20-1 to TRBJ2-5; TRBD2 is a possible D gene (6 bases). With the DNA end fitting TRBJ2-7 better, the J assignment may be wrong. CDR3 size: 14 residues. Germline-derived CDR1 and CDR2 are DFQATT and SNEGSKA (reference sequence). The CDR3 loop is CSAGLDTDYYEQYF. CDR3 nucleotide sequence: TGCAGTGCCGGGCTGGACACGGACTACTACGAGCAGTACTTC.

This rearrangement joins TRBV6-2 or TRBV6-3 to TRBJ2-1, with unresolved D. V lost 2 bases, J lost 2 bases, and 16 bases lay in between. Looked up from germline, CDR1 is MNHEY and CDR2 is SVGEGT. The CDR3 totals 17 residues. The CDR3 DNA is TGTGCCAGCAGTTACCACACCCTGGGCCGTGCCTACAATGAGCAGTTCTTC. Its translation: CASSYHTLGRAYNEQFF.

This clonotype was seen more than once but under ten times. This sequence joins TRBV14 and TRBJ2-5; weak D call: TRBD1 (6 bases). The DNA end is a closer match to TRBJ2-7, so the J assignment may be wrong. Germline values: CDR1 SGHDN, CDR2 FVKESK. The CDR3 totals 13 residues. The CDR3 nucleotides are TGTGCCAGCAGCCTAGGACAGTTCTCCGAGCAGTACTTC. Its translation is CASSLGQFSEQYF.

CDR3 nucleotide sequence: TGCAGTGCCGGGACAGGGGCAGGGGTGCAGTACTTC. Its protein is CSAGTGAGVQYF. This chain uses TRBV20-1 with TRBJ2-5; 10 bases map to TRBD1. The V and J ends lost 6 bases and 11 bases, in that order; junction bases with no gene match: 9. The CDR3 is 12 residues long. The germline gives CDR1 DFQATT, CDR2 SNEGSKA (reference sequence).

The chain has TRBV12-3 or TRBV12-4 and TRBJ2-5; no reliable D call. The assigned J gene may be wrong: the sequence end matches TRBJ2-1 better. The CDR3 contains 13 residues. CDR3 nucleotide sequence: TGTGCCAGCACTCCCGGGCAGGCACGGCAGCAGTTCTTC. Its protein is CASTPGQARQQFF.

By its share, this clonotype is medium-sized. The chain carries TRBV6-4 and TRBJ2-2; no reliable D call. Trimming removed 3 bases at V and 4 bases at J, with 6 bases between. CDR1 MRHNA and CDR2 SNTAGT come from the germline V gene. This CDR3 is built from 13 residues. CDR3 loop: CASSEGSTGELFF. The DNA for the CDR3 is TGTGCCAGCAGTGAGGGTAGCACCGGGGAGCTGTTTTTT.

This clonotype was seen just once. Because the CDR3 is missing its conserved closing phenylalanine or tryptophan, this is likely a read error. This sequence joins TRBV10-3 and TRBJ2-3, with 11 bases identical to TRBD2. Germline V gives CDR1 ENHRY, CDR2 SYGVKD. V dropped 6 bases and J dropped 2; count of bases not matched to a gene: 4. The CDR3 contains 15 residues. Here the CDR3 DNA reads TGTGCCATCAGCAAGACTAGCGGGATCACAGATACGCAGTATTTA. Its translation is CAISKTSGITDTQYL.

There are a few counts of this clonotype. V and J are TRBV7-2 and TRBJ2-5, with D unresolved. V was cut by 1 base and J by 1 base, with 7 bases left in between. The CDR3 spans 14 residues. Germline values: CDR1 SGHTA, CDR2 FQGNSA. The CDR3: CASSLGRTQETQYF. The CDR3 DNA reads TGTGCCAGCAGCTTAGGGCGAACCCAAGAGACCCAGTACTTC.

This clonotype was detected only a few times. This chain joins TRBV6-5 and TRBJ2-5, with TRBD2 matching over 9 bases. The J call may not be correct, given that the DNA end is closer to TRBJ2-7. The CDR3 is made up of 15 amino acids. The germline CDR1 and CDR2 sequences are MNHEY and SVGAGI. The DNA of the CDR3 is TGTGCCAGCAGTTACACTCTAGCGGGAAACGACGAGCAGTACTTC. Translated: CASSYTLAGNDEQYF.

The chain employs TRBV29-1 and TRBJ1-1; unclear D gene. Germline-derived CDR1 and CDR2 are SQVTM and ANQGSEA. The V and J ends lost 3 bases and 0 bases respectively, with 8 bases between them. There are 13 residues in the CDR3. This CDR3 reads CSVDGIMNTEAFF. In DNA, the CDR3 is TGCAGCGTTGATGGGATCATGAACACTGAAGCTTTCTTT.

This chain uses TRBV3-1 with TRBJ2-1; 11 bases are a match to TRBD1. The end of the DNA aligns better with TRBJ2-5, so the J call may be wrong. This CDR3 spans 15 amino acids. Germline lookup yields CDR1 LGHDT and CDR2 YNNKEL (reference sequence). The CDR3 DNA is TGTGCCAGCAGCAAGGGGACAGGGGGCCAAGAGACCCAGTACTTC. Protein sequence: CASSKGTGGQETQYF.

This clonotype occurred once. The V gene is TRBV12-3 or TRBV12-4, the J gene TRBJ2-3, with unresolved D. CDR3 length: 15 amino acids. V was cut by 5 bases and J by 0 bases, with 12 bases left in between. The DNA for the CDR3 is TGTGCCAGCAGTCCGACTCTTCTCAGCACAGATACGCAGTATTTT. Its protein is CASSPTLLSTDTQYF.

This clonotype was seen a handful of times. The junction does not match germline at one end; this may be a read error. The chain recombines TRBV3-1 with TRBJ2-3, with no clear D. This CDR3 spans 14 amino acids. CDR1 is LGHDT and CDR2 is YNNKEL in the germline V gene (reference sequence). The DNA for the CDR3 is TGTGCCCGCAGCCCCCCAGCCATCAGGAATACGCAGTATTTT. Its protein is CARSPPAIRNTQYF.